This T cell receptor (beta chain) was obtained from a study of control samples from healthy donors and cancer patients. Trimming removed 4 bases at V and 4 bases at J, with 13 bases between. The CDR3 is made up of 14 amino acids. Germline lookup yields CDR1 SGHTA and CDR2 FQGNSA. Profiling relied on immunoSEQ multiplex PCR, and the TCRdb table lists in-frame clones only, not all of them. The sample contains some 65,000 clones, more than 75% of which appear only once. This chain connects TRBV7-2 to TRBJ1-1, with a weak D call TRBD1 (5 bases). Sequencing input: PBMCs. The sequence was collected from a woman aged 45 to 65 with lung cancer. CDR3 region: CASSSGTDGTEAFF. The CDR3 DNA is TGTGCCAGCAGCTCTGGGACGGACGGCACTGAAGCTTTCTTT.